This T cell receptor (beta chain) was documented in a study of T-cell reconstitution after alpha-beta-depleted transplantation in children. CDR3 size: 13 residues. Germline values: CDR1 SGDLS, CDR2 YYNGEE. The V and J ends lost 0 bases and 10 bases respectively, with 11 bases between them. This sample's TCRbeta library carried unique molecular identifier barcodes. Using its own MiXCR run on the PCR reads, TCRdb lists one record per CDR3 protein. The sample includes 500,000 to 750,000 distinct CDR3 sequences, roughly 13% of them seen just once. This clonotype was counted between two and nine times. The sequenced sample was PBMCs, mostly from graft donor cells, obtained 360 days after TCRalphabeta/CD19-depleted stem cell transplant. This clonotype was obtained from a male patient younger than 18 who had a stem cell transplant for acute myeloid leukemia, so the T cells may come from the graft donor. This chain uses TRBV9 with TRBJ2-1; D is perhaps TRBD2 (5 bases). The CDR3 here is CASSVVAQREQFF. CDR3 coding DNA: TGTGCCAGCAGCGTAGTTGCCCAGCGGGAGCAGTTCTTC.